Below are 20 T cell receptor beta chains sequenced from a single sample in a study of immune characterization of retroperitoneal liposarcoma. Each CDR3 protein is one row after TCRdb ran MiXCR on the PCR reads. The table shows roughly 2,000 distinct CDR3 sequences, with around 41% occurring only once. The sample was tumor tissue. These receptors were taken from a male donor with retroperitoneal liposarcoma.

By its share, this clonotype is medium-sized. The chain uses TRBV6-4 and TRBJ2-1; 10 bases match TRBD2. The J call is in doubt because the DNA end fits TRBJ2-7 better. The CDR3 covers 15 residues. In germline, CDR1 is MRHNA, CDR2 SNTAGT. The CDR3 DNA reads TGTGCCAGCACCCTCTCCGGGACTAGCGTCTACGAGCAGTACTTC. This codes for CASTLSGTSVYEQYF.

This rearrangement joins TRBV6-1 to TRBJ2-5, with D perhaps matching TRBD1 or TRBD2 (5 bases each). From germline, CDR1 is MNHNS and CDR2 SASEGT. This CDR3 comprises 16 residues. V lost 1 base, J lost 5 bases, and 17 bases lay in between. The CDR3: CASSEERGRAWETQYF. The CDR3 nucleotides are TGTGCCAGCAGTGAAGAGAGGGGCAGGGCCTGGGAGACCCAGTACTTC.

This clonotype appeared a few times. CDR3 in amino acids: CASSFGQPGETQYF. As DNA, the CDR3 is TGTGCCAGCAGCTTTGGGCAGCCGGGGGAGACCCAGTACTTC. The rearrangement uses TRBV7-2 and TRBJ2-4, with D maybe TRBD2 (5 bases). TRBJ2-5 matches the DNA end more closely, so the J call is doubtful. There are 14 residues in the CDR3. Germline lookup yields CDR1 SGHTA and CDR2 FQGNSA.

This clonotype has more than one count but fewer than ten. CDR3 coding DNA: TGTGCCAGCAGCTTAGATCTATGGGGACAGGGGAGCAGGGGTGAGCAGTTCTTC. It codes for CASSLDLWGQGSRGEQFF. The chain couples TRBV11-2 to TRBJ2-1; 10 nucleotides agree with TRBD1. V shed 0 bases, J shed 9 bases, and the junction held 14 bases outside the gene matches. This CDR3 has 18 amino acids. The germline V gene has CDR1 SGHAT and CDR2 FQNNGV.

The table lists this clonotype with a few counts. The J gene is TRBJ2-1, the V gene TRBV27; TRBD2 aligns across 7 bases. The CDR3 covers 14 residues. Germline CDR1 MNHEY, CDR2 SMNVEV (reference sequence). Unmatched junction bases numbered 7, after V lost 7 bases and J lost 4 bases. This CDR3 is CASTNRRGYNEQFF. The CDR3 region has the DNA TGTGCCAGCACCAATAGGCGGGGGTACAATGAGCAGTTCTTC.

This chain connects TRBV6-4 to TRBJ2-1, with 12 bases matching TRBD2. Germline CDR1 and CDR2: MRHNA and SNTAGT. The CDR3 runs to 15 residues. V trimming: 0 bases; J trimming: 6 bases; junction bases outside the gene matches: 0. The CDR3 is CASSDSTSGSNEQFF. CDR3 bases: TGTGCCAGCAGTGACTCGACTAGCGGGAGCAATGAGCAGTTCTTC.

As for this clonotype: This could be a read error, since a much larger clone is one nucleotide away. The chain recombines TRBV7-2 with TRBJ2-1; D is unresolved. The DNA matches TRBJ2-7 better at its end, which makes the J call doubtful. Per the germline V gene, CDR1 is SGHTA and CDR2 is FQGNSA. This CDR3 region has 14 residues. As DNA, the CDR3 is TGTGCCAGCAGCCCGACGGGTCAAAACTACGAGCAGTACTTC. This gives the protein CASSPTGQNYEQYF.

The V gene is TRBV6-1, the J gene TRBJ2-1; TRBD2 aligns across 11 bases. Near its end, the DNA agrees better with TRBJ2-7, so the J call may be wrong. Germline V gives CDR1 MNHNS, CDR2 SASEGT. This CDR3 has 15 residues. CDR3 in amino acids: CASKKGLAENYEQYF. The CDR3 DNA reads TGTGCCAGCAAGAAGGGACTAGCGGAGAACTACGAGCAGTACTTC.

The CDR3 nucleotides read TGTGCCAGCGAGCGGGAGGGGTACGAGCAGTTCTTC. It specifies CASEREGYEQFF. The rearrangement joins TRBV6-1 to TRBJ2-1; 10 positions match TRBD2. Germline V gene lookup returns CDR1 MNHNS and CDR2 SASEGT. Unmatched junction bases numbered 5, after V lost 8 bases and J lost 10 bases. This CDR3 is 12 amino acids long.

The chain links TRBV12-3 or TRBV12-4 to TRBJ2-5; no reliable D call. The CDR3 spans 14 residues. The V and J ends lost 4 bases and 0 bases respectively, with 9 bases between them. CDR3 residues: CASSWVGDQETQYF. CDR3 nucleotide sequence: TGTGCCAGCAGTTGGGTTGGGGACCAAGAGACCCAGTACTTC.

By frequency in the sample, this clonotype is large. The V and J genes are TRBV11-3 and TRBJ2-5; 7 bases agree with TRBD1. This CDR3 is built from 11 residues. Germline V gives CDR1 SGHNT, CDR2 YENEEA. V dropped 6 bases and J dropped 13; count of bases not matched to a gene: 8. The CDR3 DNA reads TGTGCCAGCAGGTTAATGGGACAGCGGTACTTC. This gives the protein CASRLMGQRYF.

This sequence joins TRBV6-6 and TRBJ2-1; D remains ambiguous. Trimming cost V 7 bases and J 10 bases, with 17 bases left between them. This CDR3 is built from 13 residues. The germline V gene has CDR1 MNHNY and CDR2 SVGAGI (reference sequence). CDR3 amino acids: CASTDPRAYEQFF. CDR3 bases: TGTGCCAGCACGGACCCGCGTGCCTACGAGCAGTTCTTC.

J is TRBJ2-3 and V is TRBV12-3 or TRBV12-4; TRBD2 agrees at 9 bases. CDR3 length: 18 amino acids. Trimming removed 3 bases from V and 3 bases from J; junction bases left unmatched: 13. Here the CDR3 reads CASSFGSSGNRGTDTQYF. CDR3 in DNA: TGTGCCAGCAGTTTCGGGTCTAGCGGGAATAGGGGGACAGATACGCAGTATTTT.

This clonotype came up a few times. The chain combines TRBV6-1 with TRBJ2-5, with D possibly being TRBD1 or TRBD2 (6 bases each). The CDR3 is 13 amino acids. The germline gives CDR1 MNHNS, CDR2 SASEGT. The V gene lost 6 bases and the J gene lost 5 bases, with 13 bases spanning the gap. CDR3: CASSPRGGETQYF. The CDR3 nucleotides are TGTGCCAGCAGCCCCCGAGGGGGGGAGACCCAGTACTTC.

The chain has TRBV12-3 or TRBV12-4 and TRBJ2-4; 14 positions match TRBD2. V lost 5 bases to trimming and J lost 13 bases; unmatched junction nucleotides: 10. CDR3 length: 15 amino acids. CDR3 DNA sequence: TGTGCCAGCAGTCTAGGGACTAGCGGGAGCGGTGAGCAGTACTTC. This encodes CASSLGTSGSGEQYF.

This clonotype is categorized as large (0.1 to 1%). The rearrangement uses TRBV7-2 and TRBJ2-3; maybe TRBD2 (5 bases). Per the germline V gene, CDR1 is SGHTA and CDR2 is FQGNSA. The V end lost 1 base, the J end lost 1 base, and 9 bases lay between the germline ends. The CDR3 loop spans 15 amino acids. Here the CDR3 DNA reads TGTGCCAGCAGCTTAGACAGCGGAGGCACAGATACGCAGTATTTT. The encoded protein is CASSLDSGGTDTQYF.

This chain joins TRBV12-3 or TRBV12-4 and TRBJ2-1, with D perhaps TRBD1 (7 bases). V was shortened by 3 bases and J by 4 bases, with 13 bases between the two germline ends. The CDR3 length is 15 residues. The CDR3 sequence: CASSFGQAGYNEQFF. The CDR3 bases are TGTGCCAGCAGTTTCGGACAGGCGGGGTACAATGAGCAGTTCTTC.

Within the sample, this clonotype is large. The chain links TRBV7-6 to TRBJ2-1, with 10 bases that match TRBD2. The better agreement between TRBJ2-7 and the DNA end casts doubt on the J call. Germline CDR1 SGHVS, CDR2 FNYEAQ. The CDR3 totals 15 residues. The CDR3 DNA sequence: TGTGCCAGCAGCCCTCGGACTAGCGGCAACAATGAGCAGTACTTC. Its translation: CASSPRTSGNNEQYF.

In its sample, this clonotype was seen once. The chain links TRBV12-5 to TRBJ1-5; unclear D gene. V was cut by 1 base and J by 6 bases, with 1 base left in between. Germline CDR1 is LGHNT and CDR2 is FRNRAP. CDR3 length equals 11 residues. CDR3 in DNA: TGTGCTAGTGGTTTGGCTCAGCCCCAGCATTTT. Translated: CASGLAQPQHF.

CDR3 sequence: CASSPRLDYNEQFF. CDR3 DNA: TGTGCCAGCAGCCCACGCCTTGATTACAATGAGCAGTTCTTC. The chain recombines TRBV27 with TRBJ2-1, with D unresolved. V lost 6 bases and J lost 4, with 13 bases in between. Germline assignment: CDR1 MNHEY and CDR2 SMNVEV (reference sequence). The CDR3 is 14 amino acids.